This T cell receptor (beta chain) was recorded in a study of blood T cell repertoires in COVID-19. Data came from immunoSEQ multiplex PCR; TCRdb stores just in-frame clones and leaves some out. The sample includes about 280,000 clones, roughly 85% of them seen just once. With V trimmed by 10 bases and J by 9 bases, 11 bases remained unmatched. In germline, CDR1 is LNHDA, CDR2 SQIVND (reference sequence). CDR3 length: 13 amino acids. The source is a woman in her 40s who had recovered from COVID-19. Sequencing used PBMCs or T cells enriched from blood (not recorded which). The chain joins TRBV19 to TRBJ2-1; TRBD1 aligns across 8 bases. The CDR3 loop reads CATTGVQGGEQFF. The CDR3 region has the DNA TGTGCCACGACAGGGGTCCAGGGGGGTGAGCAGTTCTTC.